The 32 T cell receptor beta chains presented below share a single source sample, sequenced in a study of CD8+ T cells in alopecia areata (dated by TCRdb to the late 2010s). Library preparation employed the immunoSEQ multiplex PCR assay. To provide template for TCR sequencing, every sample had RNA extracted and reverse transcribed into cDNA. The immuneACCESS repertoire file appears here via TCRdb, limited to in-frame rearrangements. These files lack a portion of the clones; in checked studies, under half of the deficit traces to unresolved V genes, and the cause of the others is not known. Present in this sample are under 200,000 clones, approximately 57% of which were seen just once. Approximately 15% of the sample lies in the top ten. The time point tag for this specimen amounts to: about 25 weeks on oral tofacitinib. The sample's treatment or condition label is to be understood as: oral pan-JAK inhibitor, 5-10 mg twice daily.

This specimen was CD4+ T cells sorted from blood, taken at week 24, from a patient treated with tofacitinib. The receptors derive from a human donor with alopecia areata.

The V gene is TRBV5-1, the J gene TRBJ2-3; TRBD2 is a possible D gene (6 bases). CDR1 and CDR2 (germline): SGHRS, YFSETQ. V lost 6 bases and J 4 bases, leaving 15 bases between the germline ends. The CDR3 extends over 14 amino acids. This CDR3 reads CASIYGGSADTQYF. CDR3 bases: TGCGCCAGCATCTACGGGGGTAGCGCAGATACGCAGTATTTT.

The genes are TRBV29-1 and TRBJ1-1; D gene uncertain. Trimming left V 6 bases short and J 1 base short, with 12 bases between. Germline CDR1 is SQVTM and CDR2 is ANQGSEA. The CDR3 is made up of 13 amino acids. CDR3 loop: CSVVSFPNTEAFF. The CDR3 region has the DNA TGCAGCGTCGTTAGCTTCCCGAACACTGAAGCTTTCTTT.

The table lists this clone with a few counts. The rearrangement joins TRBV29-1 to TRBJ1-1, with D hard to call. The germline V gene has CDR1 SQVTM and CDR2 ANQGSEA. V was clipped by 7 bases and J by 2 bases, with 17 bases between them. CDR3 length: 14 amino acids. The CDR3 bases are TGCAGCGCCAAAAACCAATATGAAAACACTGAAGCTTTCTTT. Its protein is CSAKNQYENTEAFF.

The chain recombines TRBV2 with TRBJ2-5; D is ambiguous. The ends were cut back, 6 bases at V and 7 bases at J, with 9 bases in the middle. Per germline, CDR1 SNHLY and CDR2 FYNNEI. The CDR3 is 11 residues long. The CDR3 sequence is CASREIGTQYF. CDR3 sequence (DNA): TGTGCCAGCAGGGAAATCGGGACCCAGTACTTC.

V and J are TRBV25-1 and TRBJ1-3; D uncertain. Germline V gene lookup returns CDR1 MGHDK and CDR2 SYGVNS. Trimming removed 6 bases from V and 0 bases from J, with 6 bases in between. The CDR3 contains 13 residues. CDR3: CASRGSSGNTIYF. The CDR3 region has the DNA TGTGCCAGCAGAGGCAGCTCTGGAAACACCATATATTTT.

This clone was observed a few times. V gene TRBV6-1 combines with J gene TRBJ2-7; a weak D match, TRBD1 (6 bases). The germline V and J ends were trimmed by 5 bases and 5 bases, with 10 bases remaining between them. CDR3 size: 12 residues. Germline V gene data show CDR1 as MNHNS and CDR2 as SASEGT. The CDR3 region has the DNA TGTGCCAGCAGTCCAACAGGGCACGAGCAGTACTTC. Translating it yields CASSPTGHEQYF.

There are a few counts of this clone. The J gene is TRBJ2-1, the V gene TRBV30; 10 nucleotides align to TRBD2. The ends lost 5 bases at V and 8 bases at J; junction bases unmatched: 6. This CDR3 contains 13 residues. Per the germline V gene, CDR1 is GTSNPN and CDR2 is SVGIG (reference sequence). The CDR3: CAWGRSGGDEQFF. In nucleotides, the CDR3 is TGTGCCTGGGGCCGGAGCGGGGGGGATGAGCAGTTCTTC. The full variable domain, its missing parts supplied by reference TRBV30 and TRBJ2-1, is SQTIHQWPATLVQPVGSPLSLECTVEGTSNPNLYWYRQAAGRGLQLLFYSVGIGQISSEVPQNLSASRPQDRQFILSSKKLLLSDSGFYLCAWGRSGGDEQFFGPGTRLTVL.

The sample holds a few counts of this clone. This chain links TRBV6-1 with TRBJ1-2, with D unclear. The CDR3 consists of 14 residues. V lost 0 bases, J lost 4 bases, and 9 bases lay in between. Germline-derived CDR1 and CDR2 are MNHNS and SASEGT. This CDR3 is CASSEATGPYGYTF. In nucleotides, the CDR3 is TGTGCCAGCAGTGAAGCAACGGGCCCCTATGGCTACACCTTC.

The chain employs TRBV30 and TRBJ2-3; TRBD1 agrees at 9 bases. V shed 2 bases, J shed 9 bases, and the junction held 12 bases outside the gene matches. Germline assignment: CDR1 GTSNPN and CDR2 SVGIG (reference sequence). There are 15 residues in the CDR3. The CDR3 nucleotides are TGTGCCTGGAGTCAAGGGACAGGGTCCACAGGGACGCAGTATTTT. This gives the protein CAWSQGTGSTGTQYF.

This sequence joins TRBV29-1 and TRBJ1-2; D unresolved. V shed 2 bases and J shed 8 bases, with 12 bases lying between them. The CDR3 extends over 12 amino acids. Germline V CDR1 and CDR2: SQVTM, ANQGSEA. Written as DNA, the CDR3 is TGCAGCGTTGAACTTACTGCTCCGGGCTACACCTTC. It yields the protein CSVELTAPGYTF.

The rearrangement uses TRBV30 and TRBJ2-5; possibly TRBD1 for D (5 bases). Between the trimmed V and J ends, which lost 0 bases and 7 bases, there was a span of 15 bases. From germline, CDR1 is GTSNPN and CDR2 SVGIG (reference sequence). This CDR3 is built from 14 residues. The CDR3 sequence: CAWSVSPGSRTQYF. In nucleotides, the CDR3 is TGTGCCTGGAGTGTAAGTCCAGGGTCGAGGACCCAGTACTTC.

The chain combines TRBV5-6 with TRBJ2-7; perhaps TRBD1 as D (7 bases). CDR1 is SGHDT and CDR2 is YYEEEE in the germline V gene. V lost 0 bases and J lost 1, with 11 bases in between. The CDR3 is 15 residues long. This CDR3 reads CASSLVGGQSYEQYF. The CDR3 bases are TGTGCCAGCAGCTTGGTGGGGGGACAGTCCTACGAGCAGTACTTC.

This chain connects TRBV5-1 to TRBJ2-3; D unclear. The CDR3 length is 12 residues. The germline V and J ends were trimmed by 3 bases and 3 bases, with 5 bases remaining between them. Germline lookup yields CDR1 SGHRS and CDR2 YFSETQ. The CDR3 nucleotides read TGCGCCAGCAGCTCCGAAACAGATACGCAGTATTTT. It is translated as CASSSETDTQYF.

The chain joins TRBV27 to TRBJ1-2; D might be TRBD1 (5 bases). Trimming took 6 bases from V and 4 from J, leaving 12 bases between them. The CDR3 is 13 amino acids. The germline CDR1 and CDR2 sequences are MNHEY and SMNVEV (reference sequence). CDR3 DNA sequence: TGTGCCAGCAGGTCAACAGGTCCCTATGGCTACACCTTC. It translates to CASRSTGPYGYTF.

V and J are TRBV29-1 and TRBJ1-4, with 8 bases matching TRBD1. V trimming: 4 bases; J trimming: 0 bases; junction bases outside the gene matches: 4. The CDR3 consists of 15 residues. The germline V gene encodes CDR1 SQVTM and CDR2 ANQGSEA. CDR3 in DNA: TGCAGCGTTGTGGGCAGGGGGCCAACTAATGAAAAACTGTTTTTT. Protein sequence: CSVVGRGPTNEKLFF. The full variable domain, in which reference TRBV29-1 and TRBJ1-4 provide the parts outside the CDR3, is SAVISQKPSRDICQRGTSLTIQCQVDSQVTMMFWYRQQPGQSLTLIATANQGSEATYESGFVIDKFPISRPNLTFSTLTVSNMSPEDSSIYLCSVVGRGPTNEKLFFGSGTQLSVL.

The rearrangement joins TRBV9 to TRBJ2-5; TRBD1 agrees at 8 bases. V was clipped by 4 bases and J by 1 base; unmatched bases: 6. The CDR3 spans 15 residues. CDR1 is SGDLS and CDR2 is YYNGEE in the germline V gene. The CDR3 region has the DNA TGTGCCAGCAGCTCCCGGGACAGGCCCCAAGAGACCCAGTACTTC. It specifies CASSSRDRPQETQYF.

The chain is built from TRBV5-1 and TRBJ2-1, with TRBD2 matching 14 bases. This CDR3 region has 19 residues. V lost 3 bases, J lost 0 bases, and 8 bases stayed unmatched. Germline V gene data show CDR1 as SGHRS and CDR2 as YFSETQ. In DNA form, the CDR3 reads TGCGCCAGCAGCTCTCCGGGACTAGCGGGGGAGCGCTCCTACAATGAGCAGTTCTTC. Translating gives CASSSPGLAGERSYNEQFF.

With respect to this clone: The junction does not match germline at one end; this may be a read error. This chain connects TRBV4-2 to TRBJ2-4; tentative D call: TRBD2 (6 bases). This CDR3 region has 15 residues. Looked up from germline, CDR1 is LGHNA and CDR2 is YNFKEQ. The CDR3 loop reads CASSQTALAKSIQYF. The CDR3 bases are TGTGCCAGCAGCCAGACGGCACTAGCCAAAAGCATTCAGTACTTC.

This clone appeared once. The chain employs TRBV7-2 and TRBJ1-6; D uncertain. Germline CDR1 reads SGHTA; CDR2 reads FQGNSA. The CDR3 is made up of 15 amino acids. V was pared by 1 base and J by 5 bases, with 9 bases between. The CDR3 is CASSLVRGNNSPLHF. The CDR3 DNA follows: TGTGCCAGCAGCTTAGTAAGAGGAAATAATTCACCCCTCCACTTT.

The chain is built from TRBV23-1 and TRBJ1-3; D gene unclear. TRBV23-1 is an ORF, with its function uncertain. Deletions cut 3 bases from V and 0 bases from J, with 12 bases between. The CDR3 extends over 16 amino acids. CDR3 nucleotides: TGCGCCAGCAGTCATATCCGAGAAGACTCTGGAAACACCATATATTTT. Its translation is CASSHIREDSGNTIYF.

The rearrangement uses TRBV30 and TRBJ1-1; D remains unclear. The CDR3 extends over 14 amino acids. Germline loops: CDR1 GTSNPN, CDR2 SVGIG (reference sequence). Trimming pared 0 bases from V and 0 bases from J, leaving 8 bases between. This chain's CDR3 is CAWSVGPMNTEAFF. CDR3 in DNA: TGTGCCTGGAGTGTAGGACCGATGAACACTGAAGCTTTCTTT.

The chain is built from TRBV7-6 and TRBJ2-7; 14 nucleotides agree with TRBD2. The V and J ends lost 5 bases and 7 bases, in that order; junction bases with no gene match: 7. The germline CDR1 and CDR2 sequences are SGHVS and FNYEAQ. The CDR3 is 15 amino acids. The CDR3 protein is CASSPGLAGAEEQYF. The DNA of the CDR3 is TGTGCCAGCAGCCCGGGACTAGCGGGGGCCGAAGAGCAGTACTTC.

This clone was detected once. This sequence joins TRBV5-1 and TRBJ2-2; maybe TRBD1 (5 bases). The V gene lost 4 bases and the J gene lost 7 bases, with 8 bases spanning the gap. Germline CDR1 is SGHRS and CDR2 is YFSETQ. The CDR3 runs 12 residues. CDR3 sequence reads: CASSPDSGELFF. CDR3 DNA: TGCGCCAGCAGCCCCGACAGCGGGGAGCTGTTTTTT.

V gene TRBV11-2 combines with J gene TRBJ2-5; no firm D call. The V end lost 5 bases, the J end lost 1 base, and 5 bases lay between the germline ends. The germline CDR1 and CDR2 sequences are SGHAT and FQNNGV. The CDR3 contains 12 residues. The CDR3 sequence: CASSAFQETQYF. CDR3 bases: TGTGCCAGCAGCGCATTCCAAGAGACCCAGTACTTC.

The chain links TRBV29-1 to TRBJ1-1, with TRBD1 identical over 7 bases. The length of the CDR3 is 13 residues. V shed 4 bases, J shed 10 bases, and the junction held 12 bases outside the gene matches. CDR1 SQVTM and CDR2 ANQGSEA come from the germline V gene. In nucleotides, the CDR3 is TGCAGCGTTGCTGGGACAGTCAAGGTTTCAGCTTTCTTT. The encoded protein is CSVAGTVKVSAFF. Filled out from reference TRBV29-1 and TRBJ1-1, the complete variable domain reads SAVISQKPSRDICQRGTSLTIQCQVDSQVTMMFWYRQQPGQSLTLIATANQGSEATYESGFVIDKFPISRPNLTFSTLTVSNMSPEDSSIYLCSVAGTVKVSAFFGQGTRLTVV.

V and J are TRBV9 and TRBJ2-3; D unclear. The CDR3 loop spans 15 amino acids. Trimming cost V 0 bases and J 8 bases, with 16 bases left between them. Germline CDR1 and CDR2: SGDLS and YYNGEE. CDR3 residues: CASSVDLTPPGTQYF. The CDR3 DNA is TGTGCCAGCAGCGTAGATTTAACTCCCCCGGGTACGCAGTATTTT.

This clone was observed a few times. The rearrangement uses TRBV7-2 and TRBJ1-1; maybe TRBD1 (5 bases). CDR1 and CDR2 (germline): SGHTA, FQGNSA. The CDR3 contains 15 residues. V shed 5 bases and J shed 7 bases, with 20 bases lying between them. The DNA of the CDR3 is TGTGCCAGCAGCCCAGATGTGGGGGACGTTAGTGAAGCTTTCTTT. Translating gives CASSPDVGDVSEAFF.

Remarks on this clone: This sample also contains other DNA sequences that code for the same CDR3. V and J are TRBV7-2 and TRBJ2-3; no reliable D call. V shed 1 base and J shed 3 bases, with 8 bases lying between them. From germline, CDR1 is SGHTA and CDR2 FQGNSA. The CDR3 length is 14 residues. DNA for the CDR3: TGTGCCAGCAGCTTAGGGCCAATGACAGATACGCAGTATTTT. It encodes CASSLGPMTDTQYF.

J is TRBJ2-1 and V is TRBV7-9, with TRBD2 as a possible D gene (6 bases). The ends were cut back, 7 bases at V and 6 bases at J, with 13 bases in the middle. The germline CDR1 and CDR2 sequences are SEHNR and FQNEAQ (reference sequence). There are 13 residues in the CDR3. CDR3 coding DNA: TGTGCCAGCACCCTCCCAGCGGGCAATGAGCAGTTCTTC. Encoded protein: CASTLPAGNEQFF.

This clone was observed a handful of times. The chain is built from TRBV18 and TRBJ2-6, with 7 bases matching TRBD1. The germline gives CDR1 KGHSH, CDR2 LQKENI. The trim removed 5 bases at V and 0 bases at J, leaving 7 bases unmatched. The CDR3 covers 17 residues. The CDR3 sequence: CASSADRMISGANVLTF. The CDR3, as DNA: TGTGCCAGCTCAGCGGACAGGATGATCTCTGGGGCCAACGTCCTGACTTTC.

This clone has a handful of counts. The rearrangement uses TRBV11-2 and TRBJ2-3; D unresolved. Trimming took off 4 bases at V and 3 bases at J, with 5 bases between the two ends. CDR3 length: 12 residues. Germline V lookup: CDR1 SGHAT, CDR2 FQNNGV. CDR3 bases: TGTGCCAGCAGCTACGGGACAGATACGCAGTATTTT. Amino acid sequence: CASSYGTDTQYF.

The V call is TRBV2, the J call TRBJ1-2, with D unclear. Trimming removed 6 bases from V and 7 bases from J, with 15 bases in between. Germline V gives CDR1 SNHLY, CDR2 FYNNEI. The CDR3 is 13 amino acids. CDR3 coding DNA: TGTGCCAGCAGCGATGTGAAACGGGGTGGCTACACCTTC. It codes for CASSDVKRGGYTF.